The clone carrying this T cell receptor beta chain appeared a single time. What it binds is not known. The data were taken from a study of OX40 agonist ivuxolimab in advanced cancers. The CDR3 totals 13 residues. Trimming stripped 6 bases from V and 2 bases from J, with 11 bases between. Germline loops: CDR1 SGHDT, CDR2 YYEEEE. General study findings and limits: There was clonal expansion of CD4+ and CD8+ blood T cells by week 6 at 0.1 to 3.0 mg/kg.

TCRdb's copy holds only in-frame clones and misses some; the assay was immunoSEQ multiplex PCR. The sample yields about 61,000 clones, roughly four fifths seen once. The origin of this receptor is an adult with an advanced solid tumor such as melanoma, head and neck, liver or kidney cancer. The chain is built from TRBV5-6 and TRBJ1-2, with unresolved D. This material consisted of CD4+ or CD8+ T cells sorted from blood, taken in a trial of the OX40 agonist ivuxolimab. The CDR3 DNA reads TGTGCCAGCACCCTAGGACGGAACTATGGCTACACCTTC. Translation gives CASTLGRNYGYTF.